What follows describes a single T cell receptor (beta chain). Its antigen is unidentified. This CDR3 has 13 amino acids. Trimming cost V 6 bases and J 5 bases, with 11 bases left between them. CDR1 and CDR2 from the germline V gene are MGHDK and SYGVNS. 13 Jbeta primers and 60 Vbeta primers were used for the PCR. This table comes from immunoSEQ multiplex PCR, and its TCRdb copy is limited to in-frame clones, with some not included. The sample consists of under 150,000 clones, 81% of them appearing once. This sample was taken from a study of cytomegalovirus exposure and HLA in healthy donors. Study-level points and caveats: In a later analysis, TCR beta V- and J-gene trimming was associated with a missense DCLRE1C variant. In most subjects, TCR beta sequences reportedly gave accurate predictions of HLA-A and HLA-B alleles.

The receptor was derived from a man younger than 35 in good health and CMV-seronegative. Sequencing was performed on PBMCs. This chain connects TRBV25-1 to TRBJ2-1; D not certain. The CDR3 nucleotides read TGTGCCAGCAGATTACACCGGGACAATGAGCAGTTCTTC. It codes for CASRLHRDNEQFF.